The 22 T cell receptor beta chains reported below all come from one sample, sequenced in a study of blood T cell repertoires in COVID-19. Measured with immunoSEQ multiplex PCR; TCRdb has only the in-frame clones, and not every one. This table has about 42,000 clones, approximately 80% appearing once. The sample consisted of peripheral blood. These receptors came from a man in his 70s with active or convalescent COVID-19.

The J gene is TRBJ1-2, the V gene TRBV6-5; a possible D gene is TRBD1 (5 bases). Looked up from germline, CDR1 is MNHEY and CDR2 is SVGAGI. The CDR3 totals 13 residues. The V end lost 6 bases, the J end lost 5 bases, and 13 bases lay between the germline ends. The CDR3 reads CASRTGTRYGYTF. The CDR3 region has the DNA TGTGCCAGCAGAACCGGGACTCGGTATGGCTACACCTTC.

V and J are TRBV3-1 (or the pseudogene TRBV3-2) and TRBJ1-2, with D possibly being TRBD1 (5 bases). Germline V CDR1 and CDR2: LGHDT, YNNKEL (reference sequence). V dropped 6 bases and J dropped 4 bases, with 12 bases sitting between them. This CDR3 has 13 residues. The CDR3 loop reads CASSLQVSYGYTF. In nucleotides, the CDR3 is TGTGCCAGCAGTTTACAGGTCAGCTATGGCTACACCTTC.

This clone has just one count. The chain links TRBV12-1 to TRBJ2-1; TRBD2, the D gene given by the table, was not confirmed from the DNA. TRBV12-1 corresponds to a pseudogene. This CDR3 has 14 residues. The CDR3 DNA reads TGTGCCAGCAGCTTTATCTTGCGGCCCAATGAGCAGTTCTTC. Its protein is CASSFILRPNEQFF.

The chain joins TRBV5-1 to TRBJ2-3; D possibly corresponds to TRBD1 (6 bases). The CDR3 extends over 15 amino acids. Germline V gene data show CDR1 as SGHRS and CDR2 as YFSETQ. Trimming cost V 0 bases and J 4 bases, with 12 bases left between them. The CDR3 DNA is TGCGCCAGCAGCTTGGATTCAGGGGACGCAGATACGCAGTATTTT. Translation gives CASSLDSGDADTQYF.

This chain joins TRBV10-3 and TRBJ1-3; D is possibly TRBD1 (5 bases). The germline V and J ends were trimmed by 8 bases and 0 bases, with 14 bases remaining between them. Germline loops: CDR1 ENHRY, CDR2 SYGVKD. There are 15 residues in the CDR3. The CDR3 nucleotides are TGTGCCATCGCGCGACAGCCTAACTCTGGAAACACCATATATTTT. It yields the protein CAIARQPNSGNTIYF.

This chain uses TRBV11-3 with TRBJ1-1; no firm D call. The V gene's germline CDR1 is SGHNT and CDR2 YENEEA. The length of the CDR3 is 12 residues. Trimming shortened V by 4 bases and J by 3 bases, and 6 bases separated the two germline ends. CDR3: CASSSVDTEAFF. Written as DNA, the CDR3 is TGTGCCAGCAGCTCAGTGGACACTGAAGCTTTCTTT.

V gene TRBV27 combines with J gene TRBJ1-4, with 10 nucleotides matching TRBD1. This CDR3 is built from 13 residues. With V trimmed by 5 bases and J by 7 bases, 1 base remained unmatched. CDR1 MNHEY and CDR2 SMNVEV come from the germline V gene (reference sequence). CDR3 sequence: CASSDRGPEKLFF. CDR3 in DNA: TGTGCCAGCAGTGACAGGGGGCCTGAAAAACTGTTTTTT.

As DNA, the CDR3 is TGTGCCAGCAGCCTCCTCTCGGAGACCGGGGAGCTGTTTTTT. Translating it yields CASSLLSETGELFF. V usage is TRBV14 and J usage is TRBJ2-2, with unresolved D. CDR3 length: 14 residues. Germline V gene sequence: CDR1 SGHDN, CDR2 FVKESK. V lost 4 bases, J lost 5 bases, and 11 bases lay in between. Looking up the rest from reference TRBV14 and TRBJ2-2 gives the full variable domain: EAGVTQFPSHSVIEKGQTVTLRCDPISGHDNLYWYRRVMGKEIKFLLHFVKESKQDESGMPNNRFLAERTGGTYSTLKVQPAELEDSGVYFCASSLLSETGELFFGEGSRLTVL.

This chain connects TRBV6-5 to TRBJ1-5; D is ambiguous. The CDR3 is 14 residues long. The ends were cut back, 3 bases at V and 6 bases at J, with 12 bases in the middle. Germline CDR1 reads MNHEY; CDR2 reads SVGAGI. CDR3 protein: CASSYTISSQPQHF. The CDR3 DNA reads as TGTGCCAGCAGTTATACAATTTCCTCTCAGCCCCAGCATTTT.

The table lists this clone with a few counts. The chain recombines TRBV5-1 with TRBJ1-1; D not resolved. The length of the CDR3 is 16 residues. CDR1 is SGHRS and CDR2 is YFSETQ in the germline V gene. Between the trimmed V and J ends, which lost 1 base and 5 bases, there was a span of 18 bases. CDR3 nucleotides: TGCGCCAGCAGCTTGAGGCCCCGGGAGATTGGGACTGAAGCTTTCTTT. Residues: CASSLRPREIGTEAFF.

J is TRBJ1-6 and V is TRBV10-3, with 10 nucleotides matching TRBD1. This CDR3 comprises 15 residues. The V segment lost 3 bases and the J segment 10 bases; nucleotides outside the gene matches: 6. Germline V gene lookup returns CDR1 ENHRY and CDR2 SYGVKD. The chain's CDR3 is CAISDPDRGESPLHF. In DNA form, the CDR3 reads TGTGCCATCAGTGATCCGGACAGGGGGGAATCACCCCTCCACTTT.

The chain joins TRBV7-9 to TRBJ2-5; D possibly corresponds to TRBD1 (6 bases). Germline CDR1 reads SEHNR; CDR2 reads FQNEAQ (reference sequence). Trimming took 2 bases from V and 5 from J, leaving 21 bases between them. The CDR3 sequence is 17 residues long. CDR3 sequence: CASSLKKRTVPFETQYF. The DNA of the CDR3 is TGTGCCAGCAGCTTAAAGAAACGGACAGTACCCTTCGAGACCCAGTACTTC.

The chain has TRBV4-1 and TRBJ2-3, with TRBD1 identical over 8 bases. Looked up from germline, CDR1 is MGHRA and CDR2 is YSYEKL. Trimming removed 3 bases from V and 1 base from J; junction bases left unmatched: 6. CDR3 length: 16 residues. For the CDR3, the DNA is TGCGCCAGCAGCCAGTCCACAGGGGGGCGCACAGATACGCAGTATTTT. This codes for CASSQSTGGRTDTQYF.

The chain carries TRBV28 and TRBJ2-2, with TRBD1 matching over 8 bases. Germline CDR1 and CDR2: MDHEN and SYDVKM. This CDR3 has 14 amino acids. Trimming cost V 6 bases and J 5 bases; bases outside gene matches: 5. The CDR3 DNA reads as TGTGCCAGCAGGCCGGGACAGGCGACCGGGGAGCTGTTTTTT. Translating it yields CASRPGQATGELFF.

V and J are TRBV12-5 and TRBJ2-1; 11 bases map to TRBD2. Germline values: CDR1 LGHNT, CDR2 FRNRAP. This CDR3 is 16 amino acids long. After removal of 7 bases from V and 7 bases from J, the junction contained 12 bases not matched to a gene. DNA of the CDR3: TGTGCTAGTGCCCAGGCCGGACTAGCGGGTCGGAATGAGCAGTTCTTC. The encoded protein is CASAQAGLAGRNEQFF.

CDR3 residues: CASNLRTGDIYGYTF. DNA for the CDR3: TGTGCCAGCAACTTGAGGACGGGAGATATTTATGGCTACACCTTC. The V call is TRBV6-5, the J call TRBJ1-2; D gene unclear. CDR3 length equals 15 residues. The germline V gene encodes CDR1 MNHEY and CDR2 SVGAGI. V was trimmed by 7 bases and J by 5 bases, leaving 20 bases between them.

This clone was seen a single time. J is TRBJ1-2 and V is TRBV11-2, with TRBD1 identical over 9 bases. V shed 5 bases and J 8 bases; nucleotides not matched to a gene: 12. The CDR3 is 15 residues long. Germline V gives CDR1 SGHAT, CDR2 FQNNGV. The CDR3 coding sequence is TGTGCCAGCAGCGGACAGGGGCTGATCACTATGGGCTACACCTTC. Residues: CASSGQGLITMGYTF.

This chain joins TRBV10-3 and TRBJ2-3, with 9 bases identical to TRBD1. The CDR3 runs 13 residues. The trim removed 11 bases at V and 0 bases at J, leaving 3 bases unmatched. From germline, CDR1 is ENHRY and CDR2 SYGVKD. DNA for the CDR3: TGTGCCTTAGGGACAGGGAGCACAGATACGCAGTATTTT. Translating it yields CALGTGSTDTQYF.

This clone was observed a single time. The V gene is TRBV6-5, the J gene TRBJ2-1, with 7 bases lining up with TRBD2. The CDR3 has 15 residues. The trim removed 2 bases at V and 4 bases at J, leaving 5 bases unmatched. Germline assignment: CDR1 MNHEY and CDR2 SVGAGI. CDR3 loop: CASSYGGTTYNEQFF. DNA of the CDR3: TGTGCCAGCAGTTACGGGGGGACTACTTACAATGAGCAGTTCTTC.

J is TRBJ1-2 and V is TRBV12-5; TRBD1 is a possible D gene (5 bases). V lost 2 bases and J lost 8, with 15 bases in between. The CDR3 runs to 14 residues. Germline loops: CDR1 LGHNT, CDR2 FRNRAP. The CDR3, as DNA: TGTGCTAGTGGTTTGACGGGGGTCCCTCTCGGCTACACCTTC. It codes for CASGLTGVPLGYTF.

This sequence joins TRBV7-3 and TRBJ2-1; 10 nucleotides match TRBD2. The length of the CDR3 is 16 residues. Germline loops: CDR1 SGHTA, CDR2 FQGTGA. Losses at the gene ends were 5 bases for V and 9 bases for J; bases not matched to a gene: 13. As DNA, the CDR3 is TGTGCCAGCAGCCCCACGGGAGCGGGGGGGCTAAGTGAGCAGTTCTTC. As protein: CASSPTGAGGLSEQFF.

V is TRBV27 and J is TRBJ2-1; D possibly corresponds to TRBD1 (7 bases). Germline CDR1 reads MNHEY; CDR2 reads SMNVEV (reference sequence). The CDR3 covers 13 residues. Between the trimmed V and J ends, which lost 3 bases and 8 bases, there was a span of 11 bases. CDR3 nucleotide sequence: TGTGCCAGCAGTTTGACAGGGAGGCATGAGCAGTTCTTC. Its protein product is CASSLTGRHEQFF.